Below are 5 T cell receptor beta chains sequenced from a single sample in a study of blood T cell repertoires in COVID-19. The protocol was immunoSEQ multiplex PCR, while the TCRdb copy is restricted to in-frame clones and leaves out a portion. Of over 120,000 clones in the sample, roughly four fifths are singletons; the top ten hold over 4%. Sequenced material: peripheral blood. These receptors were obtained from a woman older than 75 with active or convalescent COVID-19.

The V and J genes are TRBV5-6 and TRBJ2-5; D not resolved. Germline CDR1 is SGHDT and CDR2 is YYEEEE. V was clipped by 4 bases and J by 4 bases, with 14 bases between them. The CDR3 is 14 residues long. CDR3 region: CASSPTGALETQYF. DNA of the CDR3: TGTGCCAGCAGCCCTACCGGAGCGCTAGAGACCCAGTACTTC. The full variable domain, with the rest looked up from reference TRBV5-6 and TRBJ2-5, is DAGVTQSPTHLIKTRGQQVTLRCSPKSGHDTVSWYQQALGQGPQFIFQYYEEEERQRGNFPDRFSGHQFPNYSSELNVNALLLGDSALYLCASSPTGALETQYFGPGTRLLVL.

The chain recombines TRBV5-1 with TRBJ2-7; 8 positions match TRBD1. There are 16 residues in the CDR3. CDR1 and CDR2 (germline): SGHRS, YFSETQ. J was trimmed by 1 base and V by 0 bases; bases with no gene match: 6. For the CDR3, the DNA is TGCGCCAGCAGCTTGGGGGACAGGCTGAGGTCCTACGAGCAGTACTTC. Translated: CASSLGDRLRSYEQYF.

The chain employs TRBV18 and TRBJ2-3; 11 nucleotides agree with TRBD1. Per germline, CDR1 KGHSH and CDR2 LQKENI. V was clipped by 6 bases and J by 2 bases; unmatched bases: 4. The CDR3 is 15 amino acids. CDR3 sequence reads: CASSLGQGATDTQYF. As DNA, the CDR3 is TGTGCCAGCTCCCTCGGACAGGGGGCCACAGATACGCAGTATTTT.

This clone was found a few times. The chain employs TRBV5-4 and TRBJ1-2; 9 bases fit TRBD1. CDR1 is SGHNT, CDR2 YYREEE, per germline (reference sequence). The CDR3 is 15 amino acids. The trim removed 1 base at V and 4 bases at J, leaving 5 bases unmatched. DNA of the CDR3: TGTGCCAGCAGCTTGCTACAGGGGGCTGTCTATGGCTACACCTTC. This gives the protein CASSLLQGAVYGYTF.

This clone showed up many times. The chain recombines TRBV19 with TRBJ2-1, with D hard to call. The CDR3 sequence is 12 residues long. V was trimmed by 6 bases and J by 7 bases, leaving 10 bases between them. Germline V CDR1 and CDR2: LNHDA, SQIVND (reference sequence). CDR3 sequence reads: CASSRVWNEQFF. The CDR3 nucleotides are TGTGCCAGTAGCCGCGTTTGGAATGAGCAGTTCTTC.